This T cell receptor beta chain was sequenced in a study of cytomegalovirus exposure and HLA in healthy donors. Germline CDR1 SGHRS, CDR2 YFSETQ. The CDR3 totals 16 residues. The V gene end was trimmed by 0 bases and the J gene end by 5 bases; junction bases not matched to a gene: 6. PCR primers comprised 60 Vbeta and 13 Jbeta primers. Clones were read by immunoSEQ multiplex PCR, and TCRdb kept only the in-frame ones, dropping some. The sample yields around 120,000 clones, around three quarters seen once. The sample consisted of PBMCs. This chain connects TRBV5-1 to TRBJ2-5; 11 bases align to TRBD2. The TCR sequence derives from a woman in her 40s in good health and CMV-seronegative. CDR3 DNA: TGCGCCAGCAGCTTGGGGGGGACTAGCGGCGGCGAGACCCAGTACTTC. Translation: CASSLGGTSGGETQYF.